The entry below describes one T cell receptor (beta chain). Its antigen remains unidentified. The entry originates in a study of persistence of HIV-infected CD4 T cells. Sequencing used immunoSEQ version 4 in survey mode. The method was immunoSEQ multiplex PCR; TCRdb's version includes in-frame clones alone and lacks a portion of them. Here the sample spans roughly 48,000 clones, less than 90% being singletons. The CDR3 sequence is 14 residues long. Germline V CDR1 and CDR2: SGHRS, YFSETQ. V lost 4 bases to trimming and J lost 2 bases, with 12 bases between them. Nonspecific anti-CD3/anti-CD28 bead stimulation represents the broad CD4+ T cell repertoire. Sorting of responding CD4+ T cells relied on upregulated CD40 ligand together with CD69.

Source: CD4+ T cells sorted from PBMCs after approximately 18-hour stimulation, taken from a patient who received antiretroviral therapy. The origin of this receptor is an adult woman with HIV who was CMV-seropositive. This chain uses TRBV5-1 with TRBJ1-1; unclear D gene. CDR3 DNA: TGCGCCAGCAGCCCCGGACGGATCAACACTGAAGCTTTCTTT. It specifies CASSPGRINTEAFF.